The sequence of this TCR beta chain was determined in a study of blood T cells in healthy people across ages. Across the study: Through template switching, about one barcoded beta molecule was captured per two T cells, as measured in model experiments.

Overall study results and limits: Per million T cells, the diversity of TCR beta decreased roughly linearly as age advanced.

Next came a second PCR, run for about 7 to 11 cycles, which used a sample-barcoded 5' primer along with a J-beta primer mix. One entry per CDR3 protein, called by TCRdb with MiXCR from the 5' RACE reads. Among roughly 1,100,000 distinct CDR3 sequences listed, under 30% were seen once. This clonotype was recorded a few times. What it recognizes is unknown. The same sample was also used in a study of T cells of mothers and their children. That work states: Extraction yielded RNA that went, in full, into cDNA synthesis at around 1.6 ug per 15 ul.

This TCR was recovered from a girl aged 2-10 years in good health. The sequenced sample was blood.

The CDR3 sequence is CASSLEAWETQYF. Here the CDR3 DNA reads TGTGCCAGCAGCTTAGAAGCGTGGGAGACCCAGTACTTC. The chain recombines TRBV7-9 with TRBJ2-5; D remains ambiguous. Trimming pared 1 base from V and 5 bases from J, leaving 8 bases between. This CDR3 contains 13 residues. CDR1 SEHNR and CDR2 FQNEAQ come from the germline V gene (reference sequence).